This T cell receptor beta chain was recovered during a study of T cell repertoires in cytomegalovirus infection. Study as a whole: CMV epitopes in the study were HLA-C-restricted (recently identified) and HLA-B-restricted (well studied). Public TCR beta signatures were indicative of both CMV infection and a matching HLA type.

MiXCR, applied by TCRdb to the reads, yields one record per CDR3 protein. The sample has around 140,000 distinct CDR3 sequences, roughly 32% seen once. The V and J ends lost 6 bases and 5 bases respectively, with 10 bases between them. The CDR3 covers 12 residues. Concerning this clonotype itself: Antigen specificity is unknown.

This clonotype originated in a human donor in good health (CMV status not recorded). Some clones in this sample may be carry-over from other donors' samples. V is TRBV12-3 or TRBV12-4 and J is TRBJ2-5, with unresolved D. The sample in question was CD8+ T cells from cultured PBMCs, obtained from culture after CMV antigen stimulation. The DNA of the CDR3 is TGTGCCAGCAGCCTCGTGGGGGAGACCCAGTACTTC. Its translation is CASSLVGETQYF.